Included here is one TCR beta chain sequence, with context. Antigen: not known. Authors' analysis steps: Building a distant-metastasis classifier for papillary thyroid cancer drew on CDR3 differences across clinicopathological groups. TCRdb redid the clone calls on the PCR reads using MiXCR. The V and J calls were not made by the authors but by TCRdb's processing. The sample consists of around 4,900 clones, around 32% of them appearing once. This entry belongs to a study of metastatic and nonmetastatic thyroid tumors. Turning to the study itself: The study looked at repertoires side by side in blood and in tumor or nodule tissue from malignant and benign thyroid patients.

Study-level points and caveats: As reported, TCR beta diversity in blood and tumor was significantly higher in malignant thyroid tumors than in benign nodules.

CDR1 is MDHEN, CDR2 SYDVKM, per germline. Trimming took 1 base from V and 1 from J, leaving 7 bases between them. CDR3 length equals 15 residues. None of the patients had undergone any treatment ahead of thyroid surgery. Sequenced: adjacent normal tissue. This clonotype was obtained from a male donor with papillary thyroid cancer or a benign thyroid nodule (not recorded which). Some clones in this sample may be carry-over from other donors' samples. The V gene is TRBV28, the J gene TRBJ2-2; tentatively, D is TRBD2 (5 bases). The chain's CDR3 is CASSLFGENTGELFF. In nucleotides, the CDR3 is TGTGCCAGCAGTTTATTCGGGGAGAACACCGGGGAGCTGTTTTTT. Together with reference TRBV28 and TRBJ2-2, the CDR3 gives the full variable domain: DVKVTQSSRYLVKRTGEKVFLECVQDMDHENMFWYRQDPGLGLRLIYFSYDVKMKEKGDIPEGYSVSREKKERFSLILESASTNQTSMYLCASSLFGENTGELFFGEGSRLTVL.